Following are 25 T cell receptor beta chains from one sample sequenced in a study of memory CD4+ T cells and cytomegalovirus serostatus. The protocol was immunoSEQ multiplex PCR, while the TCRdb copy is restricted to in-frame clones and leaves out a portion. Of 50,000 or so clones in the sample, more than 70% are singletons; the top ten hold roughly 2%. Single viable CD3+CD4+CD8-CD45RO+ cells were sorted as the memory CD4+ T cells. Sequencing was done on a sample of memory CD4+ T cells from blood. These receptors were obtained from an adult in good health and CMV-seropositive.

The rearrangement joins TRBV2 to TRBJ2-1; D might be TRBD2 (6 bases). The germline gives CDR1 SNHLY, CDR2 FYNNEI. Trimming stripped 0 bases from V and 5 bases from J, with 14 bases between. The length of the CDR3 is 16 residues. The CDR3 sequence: CASSEAGGGADNEQFF. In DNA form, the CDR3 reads TGTGCCAGCAGTGAAGCGGGAGGAGGTGCCGACAATGAGCAGTTCTTC.

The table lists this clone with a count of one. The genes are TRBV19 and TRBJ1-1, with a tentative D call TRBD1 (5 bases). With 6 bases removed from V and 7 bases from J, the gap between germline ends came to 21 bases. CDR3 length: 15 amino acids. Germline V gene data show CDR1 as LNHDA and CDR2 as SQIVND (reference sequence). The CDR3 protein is CASRFWSGSAIEAFF. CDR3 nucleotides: TGTGCCAGTAGGTTTTGGTCAGGGTCGGCGATTGAAGCTTTCTTT.

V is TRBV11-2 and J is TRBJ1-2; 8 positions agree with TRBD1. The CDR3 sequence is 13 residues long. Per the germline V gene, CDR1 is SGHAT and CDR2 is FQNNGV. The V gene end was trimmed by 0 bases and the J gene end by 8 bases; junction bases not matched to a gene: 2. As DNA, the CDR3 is TGTGCCAGCAGCTTAGATTACAGGGGGGGCTACACCTTC. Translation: CASSLDYRGGYTF.

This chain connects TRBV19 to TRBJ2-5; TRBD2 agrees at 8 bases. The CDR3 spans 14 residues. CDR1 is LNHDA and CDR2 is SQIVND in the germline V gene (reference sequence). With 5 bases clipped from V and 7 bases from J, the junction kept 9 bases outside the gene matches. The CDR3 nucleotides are TGTGCCAGTAGTGCAGCGGGGGCCCCTCTGACCCAGTACTTC. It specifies CASSAAGAPLTQYF.

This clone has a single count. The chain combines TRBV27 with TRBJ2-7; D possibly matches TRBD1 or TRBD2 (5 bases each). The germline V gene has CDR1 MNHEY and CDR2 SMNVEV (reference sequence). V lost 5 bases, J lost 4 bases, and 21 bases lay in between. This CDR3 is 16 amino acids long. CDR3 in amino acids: CASSPTASGTPYEQYF. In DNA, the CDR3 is TGTGCCAGCAGTCCGACCGCCTCCGGGACCCCGTACGAGCAGTACTTC.

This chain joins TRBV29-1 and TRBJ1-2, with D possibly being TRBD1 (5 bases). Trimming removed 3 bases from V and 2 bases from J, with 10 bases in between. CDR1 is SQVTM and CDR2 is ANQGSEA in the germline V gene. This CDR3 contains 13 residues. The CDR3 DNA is TGCAGCGTTGAGGGGGGGGAAAACTATGGCTACACCTTC. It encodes CSVEGGENYGYTF. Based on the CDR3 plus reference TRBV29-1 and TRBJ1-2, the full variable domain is SAVISQKPSRDICQRGTSLTIQCQVDSQVTMMFWYRQQPGQSLTLIATANQGSEATYESGFVIDKFPISRPNLTFSTLTVSNMSPEDSSIYLCSVEGGENYGYTFGSGTRLTVV.

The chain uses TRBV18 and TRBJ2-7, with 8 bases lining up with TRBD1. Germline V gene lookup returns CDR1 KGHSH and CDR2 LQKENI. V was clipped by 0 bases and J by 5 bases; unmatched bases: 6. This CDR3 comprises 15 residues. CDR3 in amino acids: CASSPPMTGEDEQYF. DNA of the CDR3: TGTGCCAGCTCACCACCGATGACAGGGGAAGACGAGCAGTACTTC.

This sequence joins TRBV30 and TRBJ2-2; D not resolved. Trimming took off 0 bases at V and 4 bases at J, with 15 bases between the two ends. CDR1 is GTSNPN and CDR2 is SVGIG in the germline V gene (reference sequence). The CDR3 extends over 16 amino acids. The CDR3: CAWSVIIWGGTGELFF. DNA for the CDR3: TGTGCCTGGAGTGTGATCATTTGGGGTGGCACCGGGGAGCTGTTTTTT.

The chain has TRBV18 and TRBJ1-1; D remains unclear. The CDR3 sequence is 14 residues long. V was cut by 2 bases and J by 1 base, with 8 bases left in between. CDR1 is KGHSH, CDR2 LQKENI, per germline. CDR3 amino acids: CASSPSSKNTEAFF. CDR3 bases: TGTGCCAGCTCACCAAGTTCCAAGAACACTGAAGCTTTCTTT.

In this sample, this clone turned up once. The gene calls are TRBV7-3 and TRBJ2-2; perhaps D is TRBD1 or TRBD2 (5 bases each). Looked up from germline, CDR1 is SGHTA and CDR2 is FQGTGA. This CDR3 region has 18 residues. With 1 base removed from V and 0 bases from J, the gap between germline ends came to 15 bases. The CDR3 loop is CASSLIGLDTSNTGELFF. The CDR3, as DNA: TGTGCCAGCAGCTTAATTGGACTGGACACTTCGAACACCGGGGAGCTGTTTTTT.

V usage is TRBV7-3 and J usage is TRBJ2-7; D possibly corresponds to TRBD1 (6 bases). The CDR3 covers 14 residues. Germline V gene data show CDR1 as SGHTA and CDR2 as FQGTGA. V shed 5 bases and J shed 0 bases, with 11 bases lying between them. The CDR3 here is CASSPDRTSYEQYF. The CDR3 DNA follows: TGTGCCAGCAGCCCAGACAGGACCTCCTACGAGCAGTACTTC.

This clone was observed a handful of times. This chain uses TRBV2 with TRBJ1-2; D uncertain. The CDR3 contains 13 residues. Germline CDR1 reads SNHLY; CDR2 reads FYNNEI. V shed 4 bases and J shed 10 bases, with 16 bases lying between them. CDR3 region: CASSGTGLNAYTF. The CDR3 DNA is TGTGCCAGCAGTGGTACCGGGCTTAATGCCTACACCTTC.

CDR3 in DNA: TGTGCCAGCAGTGACCCGGGGAAAGGAAGATCCGGGGAGCTGTTTTTT. Protein sequence: CASSDPGKGRSGELFF. The chain combines TRBV6-1 with TRBJ2-2; tentatively, D is TRBD2 (5 bases). CDR3 size: 16 residues. Between the trimmed V and J ends, which lost 3 bases and 6 bases, there was a span of 17 bases. Germline V gene sequence: CDR1 MNHNS, CDR2 SASEGT.

This CDR3 reads CASSPGTGAQETQYF. CDR3 DNA sequence: TGCGCCAGCAGCCCCGGGACAGGTGCTCAAGAGACCCAGTACTTC. The J gene is TRBJ2-5, the V gene TRBV5-1; TRBD1 matches 8 bases. CDR1 SGHRS and CDR2 YFSETQ come from the germline V gene. J was trimmed by 2 bases and V by 4 bases; bases with no gene match: 7. The CDR3 contains 15 residues. The variable domain in full, completed from reference TRBV5-1 and TRBJ2-5, reads KAGVTQTPRYLIKTRGQQVTLSCSPISGHRSVSWYQQTPGQGLQFLFEYFSETQRNKGNFPGRFSGRQFSNSRSEMNVSTLELGDSALYLCASSPGTGAQETQYFGPGTRLLVL.

The CDR3 coding sequence is TGTGCCAGCAGCAAGGCGCCGGCGGGGACAGATACGCAGTATTTT. Protein product: CASSKAPAGTDTQYF. The chain joins TRBV21-1 to TRBJ2-3; whether TRBD2, the table's D call, matches the DNA was not checked. TRBV21-1 is labeled a pseudogene. The CDR3 extends over 15 amino acids.

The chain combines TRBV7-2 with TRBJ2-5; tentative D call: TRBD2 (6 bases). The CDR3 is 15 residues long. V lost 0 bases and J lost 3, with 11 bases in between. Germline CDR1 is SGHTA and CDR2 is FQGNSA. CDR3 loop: CASSLAGGFEETQYF. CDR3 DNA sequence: TGTGCCAGCAGCTTAGCGGGAGGTTTTGAAGAGACCCAGTACTTC.

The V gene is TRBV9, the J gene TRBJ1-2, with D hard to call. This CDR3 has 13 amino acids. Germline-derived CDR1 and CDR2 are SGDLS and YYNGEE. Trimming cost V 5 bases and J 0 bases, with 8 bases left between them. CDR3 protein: CASSVGPNYGYTF. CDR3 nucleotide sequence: TGTGCCAGCAGTGTCGGGCCTAACTATGGCTACACCTTC.

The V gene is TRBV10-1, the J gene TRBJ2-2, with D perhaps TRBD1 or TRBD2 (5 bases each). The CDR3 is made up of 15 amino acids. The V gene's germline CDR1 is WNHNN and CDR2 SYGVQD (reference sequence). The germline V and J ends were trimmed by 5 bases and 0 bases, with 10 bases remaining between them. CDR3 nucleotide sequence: TGCGCCAGCAGTAGCCGGGGCGCGAACACCGGGGAGCTGTTTTTT. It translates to CASSSRGANTGELFF.

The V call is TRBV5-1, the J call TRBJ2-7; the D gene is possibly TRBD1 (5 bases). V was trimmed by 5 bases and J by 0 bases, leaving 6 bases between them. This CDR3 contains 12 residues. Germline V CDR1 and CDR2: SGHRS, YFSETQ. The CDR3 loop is CASRDNSYEQYF. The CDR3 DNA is TGCGCCAGCAGGGACAACTCCTACGAGCAGTACTTC. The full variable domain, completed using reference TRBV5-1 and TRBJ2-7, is KAGVTQTPRYLIKTRGQQVTLSCSPISGHRSVSWYQQTPGQGLQFLFEYFSETQRNKGNFPGRFSGRQFSNSRSEMNVSTLELGDSALYLCASRDNSYEQYFGPGTRLTVT.

The DNA of the CDR3 is TGTGCCAGCAGCCAAGATACAGCGGGGGGTAGGCAAGAGACCCAGTACTTC. Translated: CASSQDTAGGRQETQYF. The chain employs TRBV4-2 and TRBJ2-5; TRBD2 matches 9 bases. Germline trimming cut 0 bases from V and 2 bases from J; bases unmatched to any gene: 7. The CDR3 covers 17 residues. Germline values: CDR1 LGHNA, CDR2 YNFKEQ.

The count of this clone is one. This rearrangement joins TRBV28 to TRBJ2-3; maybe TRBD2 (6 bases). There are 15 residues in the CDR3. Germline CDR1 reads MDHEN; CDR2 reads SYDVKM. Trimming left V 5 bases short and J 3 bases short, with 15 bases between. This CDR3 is CASSLQGGWTDTQYF. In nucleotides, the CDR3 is TGTGCCAGCAGTCTGCAGGGAGGTTGGACAGATACGCAGTATTTT.

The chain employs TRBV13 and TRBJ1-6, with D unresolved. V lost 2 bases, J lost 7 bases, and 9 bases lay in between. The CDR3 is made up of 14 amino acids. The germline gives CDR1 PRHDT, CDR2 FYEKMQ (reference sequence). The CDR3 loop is CASSLQQINSPLHF. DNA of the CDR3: TGTGCCAGCAGCTTACAACAAATCAATTCACCCCTCCACTTT.

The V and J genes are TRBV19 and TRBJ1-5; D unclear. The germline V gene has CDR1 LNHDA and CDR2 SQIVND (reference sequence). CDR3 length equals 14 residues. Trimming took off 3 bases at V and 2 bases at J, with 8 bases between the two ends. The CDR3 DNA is TGTGCCAGTAGTATTGGAGGTCGCAATCAGCCCCAGCATTTT. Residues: CASSIGGRNQPQHF.

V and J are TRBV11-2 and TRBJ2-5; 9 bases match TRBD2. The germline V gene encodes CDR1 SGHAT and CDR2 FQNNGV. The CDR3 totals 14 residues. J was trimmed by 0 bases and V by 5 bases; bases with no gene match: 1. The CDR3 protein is CASSLAGYQETQYF. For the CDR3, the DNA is TGTGCCAGCAGCCTAGCGGGGTACCAAGAGACCCAGTACTTC.

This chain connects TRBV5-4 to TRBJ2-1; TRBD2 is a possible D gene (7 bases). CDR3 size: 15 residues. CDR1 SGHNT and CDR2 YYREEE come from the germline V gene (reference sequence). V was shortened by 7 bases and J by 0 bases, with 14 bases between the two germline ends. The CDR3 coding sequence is TGTGCCAGCCTGCGGGGGCCCAGCTCCTACAATGAGCAGTTCTTC. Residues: CASLRGPSSYNEQFF.